This T cell receptor beta chain was sequenced during a study of T cell changes during pregnancy in multiple sclerosis (dated by TCRdb to the late 2010s). Context from the whole study: Changes in the T cell repertoire over the course of pregnancy were examined in this study in women with multiple sclerosis.

The germline V end is reduced by 5 bases and the J end by 6 bases; junction bases left unmatched: 13. CDR1 and CDR2 are read off the germline V gene as LGHNA and YNFKEQ. The CDR3, cysteine through phenylalanine, is 16 amino acids long. Only CDR3 DNA remains: 48 bases, in frame from the first base. A note on this clone: This clone's antigen is unknown. It has no much larger one-base neighbor in the sample; base qualities were not kept.

The method behind the library was the immunoSEQ multiplex PCR assay. The table comes from immuneACCESS by way of TCRdb, which keeps in-frame sequences with V and J called. Part of the clones is missing from these tables; in studies checked, under half for an unresolved V gene and the rest for unknown reasons. Counted in this sample were tens of thousands of clones; roughly 92% of them appeared once. The biggest ten clones account for 3.5% of the sample. Sample: CD8+ T cells from peripheral blood mononuclear cells, taken in the third trimester of pregnancy. This chain joins TRBV4-2 to TRBJ2-7; 10 central nucleotides agree with TRBD2. The receptor was isolated from a female donor with multiple sclerosis, enrolled in a pregnancy study. The CDR3 region has the sequence CASSSASTSGIGEQYF. The bases read TGTGCCAGCAGCTCCGCTTCCACTAGCGGGATTGGCGAGCAGTACTTC.